Each of the 22 T cell receptor beta chains below was sequenced from the same sample in a study of T cells in pancreatic ductal adenocarcinoma. Some clones are missing from TCRdb's copy, which holds only in-frame ones; the method was immunoSEQ multiplex PCR. The sample lists about 11,000 clones, roughly 88% occurring once. Surgery without prior neoadjuvant therapy was the treatment of the selected pancreatic ductal adenocarcinoma patients. The specimen was PBMCs. The receptors were gathered from a human donor with pancreatic ductal adenocarcinoma.

This clone was seen only a few times. J is TRBJ2-2 and V is TRBV2; 7 bases fit TRBD1. CDR3 length: 16 residues. Germline CDR1 is SNHLY and CDR2 is FYNNEI. Trimming cost V 7 bases and J 7 bases; bases outside gene matches: 15. CDR3 in amino acids: CASKGARSGSVGELFF. The CDR3 DNA sequence: TGTGCCAGCAAGGGGGCGCGTTCCGGCAGTGTCGGGGAGCTGTTTTTT. The full variable domain, with the rest looked up from reference TRBV2 and TRBJ2-2, is EPEVTQTPSHQVTQMGQEVILRCVPISNHLYFYWYRQILGQKVEFLVSFYNNEISEKSEIFDDQFSVERPDGSNFTLKIRSTKLEDSAMYFCASKGARSGSVGELFFGEGSRLTVL.

The chain employs TRBV6-5 and TRBJ1-5; D not certain. Trimming removed 6 bases at V and 4 bases at J, with 16 bases between. CDR3 length equals 15 residues. Germline V gene lookup returns CDR1 MNHEY and CDR2 SVGAGI. CDR3 in DNA: TGTGCCAGCAGCCGCTCCGCGGAGTGGAATCAGCCCCAGCATTTT. Its protein is CASSRSAEWNQPQHF.

This clone was recorded only once. The chain combines TRBV6-5 with TRBJ1-2; D is uncertain. Germline V gene lookup returns CDR1 MNHEY and CDR2 SVGAGI. The CDR3 extends over 12 amino acids. The germline V and J ends were trimmed by 7 bases and 8 bases, with 14 bases remaining between them. The CDR3 DNA reads as TGTGCCAGCAAGTACGGGGATGGCGGCTACACCTTC. Encoded protein: CASKYGDGGYTF.

The CDR3 spells CASSGVTTGELFF. CDR3 DNA sequence: TGTGCCAGCAGTGGGGTAACAACCGGGGAGCTGTTTTTT. This sequence joins TRBV2 and TRBJ2-2; D is undetermined. This CDR3 contains 13 residues. V lost 4 bases and J 5 bases, leaving 8 bases between the germline ends. CDR1 and CDR2 from the germline V gene are SNHLY and FYNNEI.

The V and J genes are TRBV5-6 and TRBJ1-2; 7 bases align to TRBD1. Germline loops: CDR1 SGHDT, CDR2 YYEEEE. Losses at the gene ends were 4 bases for V and 0 bases for J; bases not matched to a gene: 12. CDR3 length equals 17 residues. CDR3 sequence: CASSRVTGPQANYGYTF. The CDR3 bases are TGTGCCAGCAGCAGGGTGACAGGGCCCCAAGCTAACTATGGCTACACCTTC.

This clone was recorded only once. This chain links TRBV11-2 with TRBJ2-5; D may be TRBD1 (5 bases). Looked up from germline, CDR1 is SGHAT and CDR2 is FQNNGV. The CDR3 extends over 16 amino acids. The V and J ends lost 3 bases and 3 bases respectively, with 17 bases between them. As DNA, the CDR3 is TGTGCCAGCAGCTTGGGGCGGCAGTCAAAAAAAGAGACCCAGTACTTC. Its translation is CASSLGRQSKKETQYF.

The chain combines TRBV2 with TRBJ2-1, with D uncertain. Germline V lookup: CDR1 SNHLY, CDR2 FYNNEI. The CDR3 has 15 residues. Trimming stripped 7 bases from V and 0 bases from J, with 13 bases between. CDR3 DNA sequence: TGTGCCAGCAAAGCCCCTACCAGCTCCTACAATGAGCAGTTCTTC. Its translation: CASKAPTSSYNEQFF.

This chain connects TRBV4-1 to TRBJ2-3, with D possibly TRBD1 on 5 matching bases. The germline V and J ends were trimmed by 4 bases and 2 bases, with 7 bases remaining between them. Germline CDR1 is MGHRA and CDR2 is YSYEKL. The CDR3 spans 13 residues. For the CDR3, the DNA is TGCGCCAGCAGCCGGGGCATCACAGATACGCAGTATTTT. Protein: CASSRGITDTQYF.

The chain carries TRBV7-2 and TRBJ1-3; 7 nucleotides agree with TRBD1. Germline trimming cut 5 bases from V and 0 bases from J; bases unmatched to any gene: 13. CDR1 is SGHTA, CDR2 FQGNSA, per germline. This CDR3 is built from 18 residues. In DNA, the CDR3 is TGTGCCAGCAGCCTGAGCCCCCTTAACAGGGGCTCTGGAAACACCATATATTTT. Translating it yields CASSLSPLNRGSGNTIYF.

The V and J genes are TRBV6-1 and TRBJ2-7, with TRBD2 as a possible D gene (5 bases). V lost 7 bases and J 1 base, leaving 17 bases between the germline ends. Germline V gives CDR1 MNHNS, CDR2 SASEGT. The CDR3 is 15 residues long. CDR3 sequence: CASTADGRTSYEQYF. Written as DNA, the CDR3 is TGTGCCAGCACCGCGGACGGAAGGACTTCCTACGAGCAGTACTTC.

The chain couples TRBV30 to TRBJ2-5; 7 positions match TRBD2. The V segment lost 1 base and the J segment 8 bases; nucleotides outside the gene matches: 7. CDR1 is GTSNPN and CDR2 is SVGIG in the germline V gene (reference sequence). This CDR3 region has 13 residues. This CDR3 reads CAWSEWTGGTQYF. The CDR3 DNA is TGTGCCTGGAGTGAATGGACGGGAGGCACCCAGTACTTC.

This clone was observed a few times. The rearrangement uses TRBV5-6 and TRBJ2-1; either TRBD1 or TRBD2 may fit D (6 bases each). V was shortened by 1 base and J by 4 bases, with 15 bases between the two germline ends. The length of the CDR3 is 16 residues. The germline gives CDR1 SGHDT, CDR2 YYEEEE. CDR3: CASSLFGGPQYNEQFF. The CDR3 DNA reads as TGTGCCAGCAGCTTGTTCGGGGGCCCCCAGTACAATGAGCAGTTCTTC.

The chain has TRBV7-9 and TRBJ1-4, with D maybe TRBD1 (5 bases). CDR3 length: 15 amino acids. The V and J ends lost 5 bases and 6 bases respectively, with 16 bases between them. From germline, CDR1 is SEHNR and CDR2 FQNEAQ (reference sequence). The CDR3 region is CASSPSLDRDEKLFF. DNA for the CDR3: TGTGCCAGCAGCCCGTCCTTAGACAGAGATGAAAAACTGTTTTTT.

This chain uses TRBV7-2 with TRBJ2-1, with 7 bases lining up with TRBD1. The J segment lost 9 bases and the V segment lost 5 bases, leaving 7 bases of the junction unmatched. The CDR3 covers 13 residues. Germline assignment: CDR1 SGHTA and CDR2 FQGNSA. CDR3 nucleotides: TGTGCCAGCAGCCAAGACAGGGTTGGTGAGCAGTTCTTC. Protein sequence: CASSQDRVGEQFF.

In its sample, this clone was seen a few times. The chain combines TRBV4-2 with TRBJ1-1; TRBD1 might be the D (5 bases). The CDR3 length is 15 residues. The germline V gene encodes CDR1 LGHNA and CDR2 YNFKEQ. Between the trimmed V and J ends, which lost 3 bases and 3 bases, there was a span of 14 bases. The CDR3 bases are TGTGCCAGCAGCCAGATCGACAGCAGTTACACTGAAGCTTTCTTT. Protein sequence: CASSQIDSSYTEAFF.

The gene calls are TRBV4-1 and TRBJ2-3; the match to TRBD2 covers 10 bases. Germline V gives CDR1 MGHRA, CDR2 YSYEKL. There are 19 residues in the CDR3. V trimming: 5 bases; J trimming: 3 bases; junction bases outside the gene matches: 17. The CDR3 DNA follows: TGCGCCAGCAGCGGAACCGCAGCGGGGGGGATAGGTGGGACAGATACGCAGTATTTT. This sequence encodes CASSGTAAGGIGGTDTQYF.

The chain has TRBV19 and TRBJ2-1; 14 bases are a match to TRBD2. V lost 5 bases and J lost 2; bases outside the gene matches: 5. Germline V gene lookup returns CDR1 LNHDA and CDR2 SQIVND (reference sequence). The CDR3 contains 17 residues. The CDR3 DNA reads TGTGCCAGTAGTCTGGGGACTAGCGGGAGTACCTACAATGAGCAGTTCTTC. Translating it yields CASSLGTSGSTYNEQFF.

This clone is a singleton in its sample. This chain connects TRBV27 to TRBJ1-6; 7 nucleotides match TRBD1. With V trimmed by 5 bases and J by 7 bases, 8 bases remained unmatched. Germline V lookup: CDR1 MNHEY, CDR2 SMNVEV (reference sequence). The CDR3 loop spans 15 amino acids. This chain's CDR3 is CASSRTGVGNSPLHF. CDR3 in DNA: TGTGCCAGCAGTCGAACAGGGGTGGGGAATTCACCCCTCCACTTT.

The chain is built from TRBV9 and TRBJ2-7; no reliable D call. The length of the CDR3 is 13 residues. CDR1 and CDR2 (germline): SGDLS, YYNGEE. Trimming shortened V by 4 bases and J by 7 bases, and 15 bases separated the two germline ends. The CDR3 sequence: CASSPTGSWEQYF. The CDR3 DNA is TGTGCCAGCAGCCCAACCGGCTCTTGGGAGCAGTACTTC.

The chain combines TRBV4-1 with TRBJ1-5; the match to TRBD1 covers 9 bases. Germline V gene sequence: CDR1 MGHRA, CDR2 YSYEKL. V trimming: 3 bases; J trimming: 0 bases; junction bases outside the gene matches: 3. The CDR3 covers 16 residues. The CDR3: CASSHTGGYSNQPQHF. The CDR3 bases are TGCGCCAGCAGCCATACAGGGGGCTATAGCAATCAGCCCCAGCATTTT.

The V call is TRBV14, the J call TRBJ2-7, with TRBD2 as a possible D gene (5 bases). This CDR3 has 15 amino acids. The germline V and J ends were trimmed by 0 bases and 4 bases, with 13 bases remaining between them. Germline loops: CDR1 SGHDN, CDR2 FVKESK. CDR3 region: CASSQDGAAKYEQYF. DNA for the CDR3: TGTGCCAGCAGCCAAGATGGAGCGGCCAAATACGAGCAGTACTTC.

The rearrangement joins TRBV7-9 to TRBJ1-6, with D possibly being TRBD1 (5 bases). The V end was cut by 1 base, the J end by 8 bases, with 6 bases between. CDR3 size: 13 residues. The germline V gene has CDR1 SEHNR and CDR2 FQNEAQ (reference sequence). CDR3 loop: CASSLEGDSPLHF. For the CDR3, the DNA is TGTGCCAGCAGCTTAGAAGGGGATTCACCCCTCCACTTT.